These 31 T cell receptor beta chains originate from one sample sequenced in a study of blood T cell repertoires in COVID-19 (dated by TCRdb to 2019 to 2021). The library was obtained by the immunoSEQ multiplex PCR assay. Held by TCRdb, this immuneACCESS table contains in-frame sequences only and omits some clones. Under half of the omission traces to an unresolved V gene where checked; the cause of the rest is unknown. The sample records 300,000 to 450,000 clones, 85% of which are singletons. Roughly 3.6% of the sample rests with the top ten. The sequencing input was peripheral blood. Every receptor here comes from a woman between 18 and 30 years old with acute or convalescent COVID-19.

V is TRBV27 and J is TRBJ2-3, with D possibly matching TRBD2 (6 bases). Trimming stripped 7 bases from V and 2 bases from J, with 19 bases between. Germline CDR1 and CDR2: MNHEY and SMNVEV (reference sequence). There are 16 residues in the CDR3. The CDR3 sequence is CASNRRSGRYTDTQYF. DNA of the CDR3: TGTGCCAGCAACCGACGGTCCGGGAGATACACAGATACGCAGTATTTT.

The V gene is TRBV5-5, the J gene TRBJ2-3; 9 positions agree with TRBD1. CDR3 length equals 15 residues. V lost 4 bases to trimming and J lost 3 bases; unmatched junction nucleotides: 6. Germline V gives CDR1 SGHKS, CDR2 YYEKEE (reference sequence). As DNA, the CDR3 is TGTGCCAGCAGCCGGACAGGGGATACGACAGATACGCAGTATTTT. This encodes CASSRTGDTTDTQYF.

The CDR3 sequence: CASSGGQGWYGYTF. Written as DNA, the CDR3 is TGTGCCAGCAGCGGAGGACAGGGATGGTATGGCTACACCTTC. J is TRBJ1-2 and V is TRBV9; TRBD1 aligns across 8 bases. The V segment lost 3 bases and the J segment 5 bases; nucleotides outside the gene matches: 6. The germline CDR1 and CDR2 sequences are SGDLS and YYNGEE. CDR3 length: 14 amino acids.

J is TRBJ1-5 and V is TRBV18; D gene unclear. CDR1 is KGHSH and CDR2 is LQKENI in the germline V gene. The CDR3 sequence is 15 residues long. V dropped 6 bases and J dropped 0 bases, with 12 bases sitting between them. The CDR3 is CASSSGFLSNQPQHF. CDR3 coding DNA: TGTGCCAGCTCGTCCGGTTTTCTTAGCAATCAGCCCCAGCATTTT.

The chain uses TRBV5-1 and TRBJ2-7; D may be TRBD1 (9 bases). The V end was cut by 7 bases, the J end by 1 base, with 24 bases between. The germline V gene encodes CDR1 SGHRS and CDR2 YFSETQ. This CDR3 spans 17 amino acids. Here the CDR3 DNA reads TGCGCCAGCGGGACAGGGAAGGGTAAGCGGGAGTCCTACGAGCAGTACTTC. It is translated as CASGTGKGKRESYEQYF.

V gene TRBV5-8 combines with J gene TRBJ2-1; 10 bases match TRBD2. The ends lost 4 bases at V and 3 bases at J; junction bases unmatched: 4. Germline V lookup: CDR1 SGHTS, CDR2 YDEGEE. This CDR3 comprises 15 residues. For the CDR3, the DNA is TGTGCCAGCAGCCAATTAGCGGGGGGCTACAATGAGCAGTTCTTC. Encoded protein: CASSQLAGGYNEQFF.

This chain uses TRBV7-8 with TRBJ1-1; 7 bases agree with TRBD1. Germline V gene sequence: CDR1 SGHVS, CDR2 FQNEAQ. This CDR3 region has 15 residues. J lost 1 base, V lost 6 bases, and 8 bases had no gene match. The CDR3 DNA reads as TGTGCCAGCAGACTCGCCCGGGACAGGAACACTGAAGCTTTCTTT. Translated: CASRLARDRNTEAFF.

The chain uses TRBV5-1 and TRBJ1-5, with D possibly matching TRBD1 (5 bases). This CDR3 has 17 amino acids. Germline values: CDR1 SGHRS, CDR2 YFSETQ. Trimming cost V 0 bases and J 0 bases, with 13 bases left between them. CDR3 sequence reads: CASSLVAVTDSNQPQHF. For the CDR3, the DNA is TGCGCCAGCAGCTTGGTGGCCGTGACAGATAGCAATCAGCCCCAGCATTTT. Full variable domain (missing parts from reference TRBV5-1 and TRBJ1-5): KAGVTQTPRYLIKTRGQQVTLSCSPISGHRSVSWYQQTPGQGLQFLFEYFSETQRNKGNFPGRFSGRQFSNSRSEMNVSTLELGDSALYLCASSLVAVTDSNQPQHFGDGTRLSIL.

The rearrangement links TRBV24-1 to TRBJ2-5, with D maybe TRBD1 (6 bases). Germline CDR1 reads KGHDR; CDR2 reads SFDVKD. The CDR3 length is 15 residues. The ends were cut back, 0 bases at V and 0 bases at J, with 7 bases in the middle. The CDR3 spells CATSDLGTNQETQYF. For the CDR3, the DNA is TGTGCCACCAGTGATTTGGGGACAAACCAAGAGACCCAGTACTTC.

The chain has TRBV28 and TRBJ2-7, with 8 bases that match TRBD2. Germline V gives CDR1 MDHEN, CDR2 SYDVKM. There are 16 residues in the CDR3. V was clipped by 5 bases and J by 3 bases; unmatched bases: 12. The CDR3 loop reads CASSLPGGRKDYEQYF. The DNA for the CDR3 is TGTGCCAGCAGTCTCCCGGGCGGGAGGAAAGACTACGAGCAGTACTTC.

The gene calls are TRBV7-3 and TRBJ2-3; TRBD2 agrees at 7 bases. Per the germline V gene, CDR1 is SGHTA and CDR2 is FQGTGA. The CDR3 covers 15 residues. V trimming: 4 bases; J trimming: 0 bases; junction bases outside the gene matches: 4. The CDR3 DNA reads as TGTGCCAGCAGCTCGGGCGGGGGTAGCACAGATACGCAGTATTTT. Protein: CASSSGGGSTDTQYF.

This chain uses TRBV18 with TRBJ2-5, with D perhaps TRBD1 (5 bases). Germline V gene lookup returns CDR1 KGHSH and CDR2 LQKENI. Trimming left V 2 bases short and J 1 base short, with 20 bases between. The CDR3 totals 18 residues. CDR3 sequence (DNA): TGTGCCAGCTCACCAAGGGGATTGGGATCAACCTTCCAAGAGACCCAGTACTTC. It yields the protein CASSPRGLGSTFQETQYF. Filled out from reference TRBV18 and TRBJ2-5, the complete variable domain reads NAGVMQNPRHLVRRRGQEARLRCSPMKGHSHVYWYRQLPEEGLKFMVYLQKENIIDESGMPKERFSAEFPKEGPSILRIQQVVRGDSAAYFCASSPRGLGSTFQETQYFGPGTRLLVL.

The chain employs TRBV29-1 and TRBJ2-3; possible D gene TRBD1, 5 bases. Germline lookup yields CDR1 SQVTM and CDR2 ANQGSEA. V lost 7 bases and J lost 2, with 13 bases in between. The CDR3 loop spans 13 amino acids. The CDR3 loop is CSAQTDATDTQYF. CDR3 bases: TGCAGCGCTCAGACAGACGCCACAGATACGCAGTATTTT.

Here the CDR3 DNA reads TGTGCCAGCAGTTACTCGGATAGGGGAAACACTGAAGCTTTCTTT. As protein: CASSYSDRGNTEAFF. This chain links TRBV6-6 with TRBJ1-1, with D possibly being TRBD1 (5 bases). This CDR3 is 15 amino acids long. V lost 0 bases and J lost 2, with 10 bases in between. The germline CDR1 and CDR2 sequences are MNHNY and SVGAGI (reference sequence).

The chain has TRBV24-1 and TRBJ2-3, with 9 bases that match TRBD1. The length of the CDR3 is 15 residues. Germline-derived CDR1 and CDR2 are KGHDR and SFDVKD. Unmatched junction bases numbered 6, after V lost 5 bases and J lost 4 bases. The CDR3 region is CATSGAQGASDTQYF. CDR3 in DNA: TGTGCCACCAGTGGCGCACAGGGGGCATCAGATACGCAGTATTTT.

The J gene is TRBJ2-1, the V gene TRBV9; a weak D match, TRBD2 (6 bases). V was trimmed by 2 bases and J by 9 bases, leaving 18 bases between them. The CDR3 spans 15 residues. Germline CDR1 is SGDLS and CDR2 is YYNGEE. Here the CDR3 reads CASSVISGPEGEQFF. In nucleotides, the CDR3 is TGTGCCAGCAGCGTCATCAGCGGCCCGGAGGGTGAGCAGTTCTTC.

The rearrangement joins TRBV9 to TRBJ2-3; D perhaps matches TRBD1 (5 bases). CDR3 length: 16 amino acids. Germline CDR1 and CDR2: SGDLS and YYNGEE. Trimming pared 0 bases from V and 2 bases from J, leaving 13 bases between. CDR3 loop: CASSVALGPNTDTQYF. CDR3 coding DNA: TGTGCCAGCAGCGTAGCCCTGGGGCCGAACACAGATACGCAGTATTTT.

The V gene is TRBV24-1, the J gene TRBJ2-5; D is possibly TRBD2 (6 bases). Looked up from germline, CDR1 is KGHDR and CDR2 is SFDVKD. Trimming removed 1 base from V and 3 bases from J, with 11 bases in between. The CDR3 is 15 amino acids. The CDR3 spells CATSDFRGIEETQYF. CDR3 coding DNA: TGTGCCACCAGTGATTTTCGGGGGATTGAAGAGACCCAGTACTTC.

This clone was found once. This chain links TRBV7-3 with TRBJ1-1, with 8 bases fitting TRBD1. J lost 1 base, V lost 2 bases, and 0 bases had no gene match. The CDR3 runs 14 residues. The germline V gene encodes CDR1 SGHTA and CDR2 FQGTGA. CDR3 protein: CASSLDRGNTEAFF. CDR3 sequence (DNA): TGTGCCAGCAGCTTAGACAGGGGGAACACTGAAGCTTTCTTT.

The V gene is TRBV5-4, the J gene TRBJ2-5; TRBD1 agrees at 10 bases. This CDR3 has 16 amino acids. Germline V CDR1 and CDR2: SGHNT, YYREEE (reference sequence). Trimming took 3 bases from V and 0 from J; bases not matched to a gene: 5. The CDR3 nucleotides read TGTGCCAGCAGCTCATGGACAGGGGGGGACCAAGAGACCCAGTACTTC. Protein sequence: CASSSWTGGDQETQYF.

The chain carries TRBV6-5 and TRBJ1-2; 8 nucleotides agree with TRBD1. Unmatched junction bases numbered 7, after V lost 6 bases and J lost 4 bases. Per the germline V gene, CDR1 is MNHEY and CDR2 is SVGAGI. The CDR3 contains 14 residues. This chain's CDR3 is CASSPPGTGYGYTF. CDR3 nucleotides: TGTGCCAGCAGCCCCCCCGGGACAGGCTATGGCTACACCTTC.

The chain employs TRBV21-1 and TRBJ1-2; no DNA check was done on the table's D call, TRBD1. TRBV21-1 is a pseudogene. The CDR3 totals 13 residues. CDR3 in DNA: TGTGCCCCCAACAGGGAGCGAAACTATGGCTACACCTTC. Translated: CAPNRERNYGYTF.

The CDR3 region is CASNLGQPGTEAFF. In nucleotides, the CDR3 is TGTGCCAGCAACCTAGGACAGCCCGGGACTGAAGCTTTCTTT. This chain uses TRBV28 with TRBJ1-1; D may be TRBD1 (6 bases). Trimming stripped 7 bases from V and 5 bases from J, with 17 bases between. The germline CDR1 and CDR2 sequences are MDHEN and SYDVKM. The length of the CDR3 is 14 residues.

This clone was counted once. This chain uses TRBV7-2 with TRBJ2-3; 11 nucleotides align to TRBD2. Germline V gene data show CDR1 as SGHTA and CDR2 as FQGNSA. The CDR3 runs 16 residues. The trim removed 5 bases at V and 4 bases at J, leaving 8 bases unmatched. The CDR3 reads CASSPLSGRASDTQYF. The CDR3 coding sequence is TGTGCCAGCAGCCCACTTAGCGGGAGGGCATCAGATACGCAGTATTTT.

The chain carries TRBV27 and TRBJ2-6; D is unclear. This CDR3 is built from 12 residues. The germline gives CDR1 MNHEY, CDR2 SMNVEV (reference sequence). The V end was cut by 4 bases, the J end by 6 bases, with 4 bases between. The DNA for the CDR3 is TGTGCCAGCAGTTCCCTGGCCAACGTCCTGACTTTC. The encoded protein is CASSSLANVLTF.

The rearrangement joins TRBV19 to TRBJ1-2; 8 bases are shared with TRBD1. The CDR3 runs 11 residues. V lost 4 bases and J lost 13; bases outside the gene matches: 5. Per the germline V gene, CDR1 is LNHDA and CDR2 is SQIVND (reference sequence). Here the CDR3 DNA reads TGTGCCAGTAGTACGGGACAGGAAGGCACCTTC. Its protein is CASSTGQEGTF.

V and J are TRBV7-9 and TRBJ2-2; D call uncertain. Germline V gene data show CDR1 as SEHNR and CDR2 as FQNEAQ (reference sequence). V dropped 2 bases and J dropped 0 bases, with 4 bases sitting between them. There are 14 residues in the CDR3. CDR3 loop: CASSLPTNTGELFF. In DNA form, the CDR3 reads TGTGCCAGCAGCTTACCTACGAACACCGGGGAGCTGTTTTTT.

The CDR3 spells CASSIGLAGANNEQFF. CDR3 in DNA: TGTGCCAGTAGTATCGGGCTAGCGGGAGCTAACAATGAGCAGTTCTTC. The chain links TRBV19 to TRBJ2-1, with 10 bases lining up with TRBD2. Germline assignment: CDR1 LNHDA and CDR2 SQIVND (reference sequence). V lost 3 bases and J lost 5; bases outside the gene matches: 7. This CDR3 contains 16 residues.

For the CDR3, the DNA is TGTGCCAGCAGTTTTAGGGGAGAGACCCAGTACTTC. Protein product: CASSFRGETQYF. The chain combines TRBV27 with TRBJ2-5, with D possibly being TRBD1 (5 bases). In germline, CDR1 is MNHEY, CDR2 SMNVEV (reference sequence). Trimming removed 3 bases from V and 4 bases from J, with 6 bases in between. There are 12 residues in the CDR3.

The rearrangement uses TRBV5-1 and TRBJ2-7, with 9 bases identical to TRBD2. Germline V gene data show CDR1 as SGHRS and CDR2 as YFSETQ. This CDR3 comprises 17 residues. V gave up 3 bases and J gave up 3 bases; unmatched junction bases: 13. The CDR3 DNA reads TGCGCCAGCAGCTCTGTGCCCCCCACTAGCGGGTACTACGAGCAGTACTTC. This encodes CASSSVPPTSGYYEQYF.

This clone was counted between two and nine times. The CDR3 sequence is CASSSTGTGADTQYF. The DNA for the CDR3 is TGTGCCAGCAGCTCAACCGGGACAGGGGCAGATACGCAGTATTTT. V gene TRBV6-5 combines with J gene TRBJ2-3; 10 bases match TRBD1. The CDR3 has 15 residues. Trimming at V came to 6 bases and at J to 4 bases, leaving 7 bases not matched to a gene. CDR1 is MNHEY, CDR2 SVGAGI, per germline.